A selection of T cell receptor beta chains follows, all from one sample in a study of blood T cells in healthy people across ages. TCRdb reprocessed the 5' RACE reads via MiXCR and lists one record per CDR3 protein. The sample gives about 1,500,000 distinct CDR3 sequences, under 30% of which show up once; around 7.7% is in the top ten. The sample consisted of blood. The receptor source for this set is a woman aged 25 to 39 in good health. CDR3s leave out the opening cysteine and the closing phenylalanine or tryptophan.

v_call	j_call	cdr3_length	cdr3_aa
TRBV4-1	TRBJ2-4	14	ASSQVPRSAKNIQY
TRBV7-2	TRBJ2-5	13	ASSGGRWGKETQY
TRBV29-1	TRBJ2-1	11	SVHPRVRNEQF
TRBV3-1	TRBJ2-5	11	ASRPTSRETQY
TRBV7-9	TRBJ2-3	16	ASSLSFLDRGSTDTQY
TRBV27	TRBJ2-7	11	ASSPDGRYEQY
TRBV20-1	TRBJ2-4	12	SAAGTSGYNEQY
TRBV5-1	TRBJ2-1	13	ASSLGGGGQGEQF
TRBV7-3	TRBJ2-5	15	ASSLNSAGGPGETQY
TRBV29-1	TRBJ1-5	12	SVAGTGVDQPQH
TRBV6-2/TRBV6-3	TRBJ2-1	12	ASRGLAGVAEQF
TRBV21-1	TRBJ1-2	12	ASSKDRETYGYT
TRBV7-2	TRBJ2-7	10	ASSLGALEQY
TRBV10-1	TRBJ2-1	17	ASSPVPGLAGGGYNEQF
TRBV3-1	TRBJ2-7	12	ASRTLAGDYEQY
TRBV3-1	TRBJ2-5	13	ASSQDTGEQETQY
TRBV9	TRBJ1-2	10	ASSVDAGGYT
TRBV4-1	TRBJ2-3	13	ASSQEGAGGGAQY
TRBV7-2	TRBJ2-1	11	ASSSGRGDEQF
TRBV2	TRBJ2-3	11	ASGGGSTDTQY
TRBV5-1	TRBJ2-7	15	ASSFSGTSGGIGEQY
TRBV20-1	TRBJ2-3	11	SVLRERTDTQY
TRBV14	TRBJ2-7	10	ASSQDVGEQY
TRBV20-1	TRBJ2-1	16	SARDRTGTSGGYNEQF
TRBV5-1	TRBJ1-1	10	ASFGGGAEAF
TRBV20-1	TRBJ2-4	13	SATPSTGVKNIQY
TRBV7-3	TRBJ2-1	9	ASRGRNEQF
TRBV5-1	TRBJ2-3	13	ASSLGDRSTDTQY
TRBV4-1	TRBJ1-1	14	ASSPGRDHSPSGAF
TRBV20-1	TRBJ2-3	12	SARAGTSTDTQY
TRBV12-3/TRBV12-4	TRBJ2-7	14	ASSFRAGTGTYEQY
TRBV12-3/TRBV12-4	TRBJ1-1	12	ASTPLSTVTGAF
TRBV11-2	TRBJ2-5	14	ASSPWTSGAQETQY